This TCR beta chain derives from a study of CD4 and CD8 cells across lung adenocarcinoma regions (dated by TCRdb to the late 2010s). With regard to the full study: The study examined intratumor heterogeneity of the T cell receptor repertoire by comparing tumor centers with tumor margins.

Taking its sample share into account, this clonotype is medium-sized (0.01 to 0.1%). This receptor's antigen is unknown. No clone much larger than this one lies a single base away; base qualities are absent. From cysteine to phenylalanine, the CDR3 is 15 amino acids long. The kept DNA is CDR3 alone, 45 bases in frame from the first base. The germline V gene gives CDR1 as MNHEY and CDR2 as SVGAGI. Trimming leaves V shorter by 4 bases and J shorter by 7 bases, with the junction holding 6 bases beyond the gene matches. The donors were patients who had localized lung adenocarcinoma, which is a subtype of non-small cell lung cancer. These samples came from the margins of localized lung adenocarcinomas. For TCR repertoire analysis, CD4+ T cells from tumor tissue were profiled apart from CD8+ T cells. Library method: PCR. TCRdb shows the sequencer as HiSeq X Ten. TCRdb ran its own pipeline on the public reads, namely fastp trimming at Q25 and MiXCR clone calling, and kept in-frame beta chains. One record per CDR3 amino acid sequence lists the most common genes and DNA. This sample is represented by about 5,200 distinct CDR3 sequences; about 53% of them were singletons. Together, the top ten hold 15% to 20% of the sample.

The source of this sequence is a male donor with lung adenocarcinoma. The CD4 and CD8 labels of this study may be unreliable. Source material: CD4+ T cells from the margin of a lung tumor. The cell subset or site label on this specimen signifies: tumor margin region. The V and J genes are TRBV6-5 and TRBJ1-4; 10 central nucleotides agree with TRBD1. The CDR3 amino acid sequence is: CASSSRDRGLEKLFF. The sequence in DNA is TGTGCCAGCAGTTCTCGTGACAGGGGGCTTGAAAAACTGTTTTTT.